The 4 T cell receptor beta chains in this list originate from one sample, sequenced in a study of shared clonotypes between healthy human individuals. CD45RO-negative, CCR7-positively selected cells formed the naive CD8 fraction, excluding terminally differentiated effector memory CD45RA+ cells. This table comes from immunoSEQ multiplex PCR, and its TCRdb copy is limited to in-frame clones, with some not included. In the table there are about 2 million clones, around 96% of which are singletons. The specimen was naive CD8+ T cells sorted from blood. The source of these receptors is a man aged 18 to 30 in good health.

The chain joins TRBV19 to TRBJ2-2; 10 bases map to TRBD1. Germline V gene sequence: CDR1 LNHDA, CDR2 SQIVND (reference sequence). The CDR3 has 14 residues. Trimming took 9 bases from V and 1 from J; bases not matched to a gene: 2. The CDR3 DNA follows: TGTGCCAGCAGGGACAGGGGGAACACCGGGGAGCTGTTTTTT. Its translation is CASRDRGNTGELFF.

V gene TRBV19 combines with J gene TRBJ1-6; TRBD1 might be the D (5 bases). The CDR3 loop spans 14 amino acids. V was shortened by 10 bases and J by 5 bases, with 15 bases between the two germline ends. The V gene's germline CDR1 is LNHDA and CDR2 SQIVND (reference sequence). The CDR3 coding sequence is TGTGCCACTTCCGCCGGGACCGATAATTCACCCCTCCACTTT. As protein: CATSAGTDNSPLHF.

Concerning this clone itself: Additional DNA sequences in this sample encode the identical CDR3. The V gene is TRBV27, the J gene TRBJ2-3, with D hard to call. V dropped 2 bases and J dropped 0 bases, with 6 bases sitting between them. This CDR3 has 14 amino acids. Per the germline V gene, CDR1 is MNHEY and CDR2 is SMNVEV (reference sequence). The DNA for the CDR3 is TGTGCCAGCAGTTTAGTTGGGAGCACAGATACGCAGTATTTT. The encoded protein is CASSLVGSTDTQYF.

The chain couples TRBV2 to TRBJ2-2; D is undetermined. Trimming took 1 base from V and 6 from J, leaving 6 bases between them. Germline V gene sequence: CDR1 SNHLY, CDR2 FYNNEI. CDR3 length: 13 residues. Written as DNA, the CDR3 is TGTGCCAGCAGTGAAGGGGCCCCCGGGGAGCTGTTTTTT. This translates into CASSEGAPGELFF.